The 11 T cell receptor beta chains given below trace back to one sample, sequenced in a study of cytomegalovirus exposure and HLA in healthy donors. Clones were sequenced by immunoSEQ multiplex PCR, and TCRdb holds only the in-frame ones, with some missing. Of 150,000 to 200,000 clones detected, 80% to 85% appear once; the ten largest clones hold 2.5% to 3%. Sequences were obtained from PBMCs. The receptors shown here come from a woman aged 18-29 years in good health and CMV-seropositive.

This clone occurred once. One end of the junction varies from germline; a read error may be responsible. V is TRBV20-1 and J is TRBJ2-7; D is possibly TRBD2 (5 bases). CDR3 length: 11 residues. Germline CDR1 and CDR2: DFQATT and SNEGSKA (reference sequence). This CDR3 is CSARDYWEQHF. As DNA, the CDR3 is TGCAGTGCTAGAGATTATTGGGAGCAGCACTTC.

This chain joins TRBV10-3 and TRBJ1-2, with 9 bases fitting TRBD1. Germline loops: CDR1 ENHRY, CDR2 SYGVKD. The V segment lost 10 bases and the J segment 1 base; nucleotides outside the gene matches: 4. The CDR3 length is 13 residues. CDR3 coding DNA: TGTGCCACGGGACAGGGACATAACTATGGCTACACCTTC. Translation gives CATGQGHNYGYTF.

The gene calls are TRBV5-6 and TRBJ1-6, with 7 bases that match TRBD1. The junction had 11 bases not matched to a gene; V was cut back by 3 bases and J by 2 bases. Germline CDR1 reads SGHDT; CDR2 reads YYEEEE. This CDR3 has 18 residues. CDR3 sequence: CASSSITGEGTYNSPLHF. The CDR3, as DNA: TGTGCCAGCAGCTCTATAACAGGGGAAGGAACCTATAATTCACCCCTCCACTTT.

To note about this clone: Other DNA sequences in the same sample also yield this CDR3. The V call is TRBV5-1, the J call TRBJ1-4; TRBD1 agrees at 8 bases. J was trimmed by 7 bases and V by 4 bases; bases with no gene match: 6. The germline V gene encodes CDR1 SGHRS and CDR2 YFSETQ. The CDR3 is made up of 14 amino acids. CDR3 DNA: TGCGCCAGCAGCCCCGGACAGGGACGTGAAAAACTGTTTTTT. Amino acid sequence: CASSPGQGREKLFF. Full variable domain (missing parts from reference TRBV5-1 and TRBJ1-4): KAGVTQTPRYLIKTRGQQVTLSCSPISGHRSVSWYQQTPGQGLQFLFEYFSETQRNKGNFPGRFSGRQFSNSRSEMNVSTLELGDSALYLCASSPGQGREKLFFGSGTQLSVL.

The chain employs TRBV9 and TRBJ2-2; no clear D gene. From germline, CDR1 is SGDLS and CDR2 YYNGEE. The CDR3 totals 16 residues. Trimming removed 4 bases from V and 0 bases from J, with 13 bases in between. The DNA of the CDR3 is TGTGCCAGCAGCATTACGACACCAACGAACACCGGGGAGCTGTTTTTT. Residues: CASSITTPTNTGELFF. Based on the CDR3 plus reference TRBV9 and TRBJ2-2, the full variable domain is DSGVTQTPKHLITATGQRVTLRCSPRSGDLSVYWYQQSLDQGLQFLIQYYNGEERAKGNILERFSAQQFPDLHSELNLSSLELGDSALYFCASSITTPTNTGELFFGEGSRLTVL.

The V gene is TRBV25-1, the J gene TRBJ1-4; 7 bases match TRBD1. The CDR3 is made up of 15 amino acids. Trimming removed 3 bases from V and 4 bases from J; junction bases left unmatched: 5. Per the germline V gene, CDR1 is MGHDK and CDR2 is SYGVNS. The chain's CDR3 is CASSDKGAGNEKLFF. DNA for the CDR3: TGTGCCAGCAGTGATAAGGGGGCCGGTAATGAAAAACTGTTTTTT.

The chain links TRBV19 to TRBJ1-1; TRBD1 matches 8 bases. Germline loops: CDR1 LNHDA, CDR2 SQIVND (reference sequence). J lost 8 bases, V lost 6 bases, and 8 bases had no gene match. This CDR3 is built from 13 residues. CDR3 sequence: CASREQGEGEAFF. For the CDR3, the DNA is TGTGCCAGTAGGGAACAGGGGGAGGGGGAAGCTTTCTTT.

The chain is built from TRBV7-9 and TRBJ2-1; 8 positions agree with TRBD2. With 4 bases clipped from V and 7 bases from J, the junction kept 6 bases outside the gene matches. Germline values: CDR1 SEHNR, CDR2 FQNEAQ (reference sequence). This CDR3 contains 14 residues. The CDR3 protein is CASSSETSVNEQFF. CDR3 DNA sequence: TGTGCCAGCAGCTCCGAGACTAGCGTTAATGAGCAGTTCTTC.

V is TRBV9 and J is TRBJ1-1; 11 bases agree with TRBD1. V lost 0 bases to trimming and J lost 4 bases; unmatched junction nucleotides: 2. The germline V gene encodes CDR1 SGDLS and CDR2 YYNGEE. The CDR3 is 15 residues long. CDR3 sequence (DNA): TGTGCCAGCAGCGTAGGGACAGGGGGCATCACTGAAGCTTTCTTT. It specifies CASSVGTGGITEAFF.

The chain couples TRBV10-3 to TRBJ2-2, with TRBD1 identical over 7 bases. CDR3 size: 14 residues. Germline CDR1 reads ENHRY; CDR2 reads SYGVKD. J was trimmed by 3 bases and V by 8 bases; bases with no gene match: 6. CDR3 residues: CAIGGQRDTGELFF. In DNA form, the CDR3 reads TGTGCCATCGGGGGACAGAGAGACACCGGGGAGCTGTTTTTT.

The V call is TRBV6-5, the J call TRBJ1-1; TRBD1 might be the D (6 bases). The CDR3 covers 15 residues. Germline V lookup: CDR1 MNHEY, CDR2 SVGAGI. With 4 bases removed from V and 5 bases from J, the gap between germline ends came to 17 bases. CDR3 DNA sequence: TGTGCCAGCAGTTCCTCCTGGGGACAAGGGACTGAAGCTTTCTTT. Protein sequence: CASSSSWGQGTEAFF.